This is a list of T cell receptor beta chains from one sample in a study of CD8 T cells in ankylosing spondylitis. TCRdb re-called the 5' RACE reads with MiXCR, one entry per CDR3 protein. The table has 250,000 to 350,000 distinct CDR3 sequences, 20% to 25% seen once. The sequenced sample consisted of blood, either unsorted or a sorted T cell fraction (not recorded which). The receptors here all came from a female donor with ankylosing spondylitis or in good health (not recorded which). Both conserved end residues are part of each CDR3. D genes are given only for firm matches. The size field is filled for only some rows; it gives once, few, many or a size class.

d_gene | j_gene | v_gene | abundance | CDR3aa | CDR3nt
TRBD1 | TRBJ1-2 | TRBV7-2 | few | CASSLGQGGYYGYTF | TGTGCCAGCAGCTTGGGACAGGGGGGTTACTATGGCTACACCTTC
TRBD2 | TRBJ2-1 | TRBV5-1 | once | CASSFRTSGGHEQFF | TGCGCCAGCAGCTTTCGGACTAGCGGAGGGCATGAGCAGTTCTTC
- | TRBJ2-1 | TRBV20-1 | - | CSARVLLFLGNEQFF | TGCAGTGCTAGAGTTCTGCTTTTCTTGGGCAATGAGCAGTTCTTC
TRBD2 | TRBJ2-4 | TRBV6-1 | few | CASRALAGAKNIQYF | TGTGCCAGCAGGGCCTTAGCGGGAGCCAAAAACATTCAGTACTTC
- | TRBJ2-5 | TRBV28 | - | CASSRGGPFETQYF | TGTGCCAGCAGCCGAGGAGGGCCTTTCGAGACCCAGTACTTC
- | TRBJ2-7 | TRBV5-1 | - | CASSLVSAYEQYF | TGCGCCAGCAGCTTGGTTAGCGCCTACGAGCAGTACTTC
TRBD2 | TRBJ2-3 | TRBV29-1 | few | CSVGGTSGLQDTQYF | TGCAGCGTTGGAGGGACTAGCGGGCTCCAAGATACGCAGTATTTT
- | TRBJ2-3 | TRBV4-3 | few | CASSQGVAARTDTQYF | TGCGCCAGCAGCCAAGGAGTTGCGGCCCGCACAGATACGCAGTATTTT
TRBD1 | TRBJ2-7 | TRBV29-1 | - | CSVRTGPYEQYF | TGCAGCGTTCGGACAGGACCCTACGAGCAGTACTTC
- | TRBJ2-3 | TRBV6-2/TRBV6-3 | few | CASSYSPAETGSLRNTQYF | TGTGCCAGCAGTTATTCTCCCGCCGAGACAGGTTCTCTCAGAAATACGCAGTATTTT
- | TRBJ2-5 | TRBV10-3 | few | CAASTGRETQYF | TGTGCCGCGTCCACTGGGCGGGAGACCCAGTACTTC
- | TRBJ2-1 | TRBV20-1 | - | CSARSPVGGSYNEQFF | TGCAGTGCTAGGAGCCCAGTTGGTGGGTCTTACAATGAGCAGTTCTTC
TRBD1 | TRBJ1-1 | TRBV24-1 | - | CATSEGQGSNEAFF | TGTGCCACCAGTGAGGGACAGGGGTCGAATGAAGCTTTCTTT
- | TRBJ2-5 | TRBV20-1 | few | CSARSFKETQYF | TGCAGTGCTAGAAGCTTTAAAGAGACCCAGTACTTC
- | TRBJ2-1 | TRBV20-1 | many | CSARAGLENEQFF | TGCAGTGCTAGAGCGGGCCTGGAGAATGAGCAGTTCTTC
TRBD1 | TRBJ2-5 | TRBV29-1 | many | CSVEPQGAETQYF | TGCAGCGTTGAACCGCAGGGGGCCGAGACCCAGTACTTC
- | TRBJ1-1 | TRBV19 | - | CASSAWTDMNTEAFF | TGTGCCAGTAGTGCTTGGACGGACATGAACACTGAAGCTTTCTTT
- | TRBJ1-1 | TRBV10-3 | - | CAISVGMNTEAFF | TGTGCCATCAGTGTTGGGATGAACACTGAAGCTTTCTTT